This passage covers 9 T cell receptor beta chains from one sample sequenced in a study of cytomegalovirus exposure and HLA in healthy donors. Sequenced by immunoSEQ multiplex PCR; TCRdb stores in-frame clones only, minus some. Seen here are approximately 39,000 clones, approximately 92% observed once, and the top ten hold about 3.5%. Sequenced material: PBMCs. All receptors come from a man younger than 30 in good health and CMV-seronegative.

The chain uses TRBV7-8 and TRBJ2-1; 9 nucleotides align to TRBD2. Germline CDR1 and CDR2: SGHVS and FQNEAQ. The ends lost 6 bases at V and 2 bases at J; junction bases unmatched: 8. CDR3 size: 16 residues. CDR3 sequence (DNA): TGTGCCAGCAGATCCCGTCAGCGGGGGGCCTACAATGAGCAGTTCTTC. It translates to CASRSRQRGAYNEQFF.

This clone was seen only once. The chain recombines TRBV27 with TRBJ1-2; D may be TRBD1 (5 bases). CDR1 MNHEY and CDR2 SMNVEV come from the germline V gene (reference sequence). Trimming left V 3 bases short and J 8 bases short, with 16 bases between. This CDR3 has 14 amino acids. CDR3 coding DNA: TGTGCCAGCAGTTTTGGCCAGGGAAAGGGGGGCTACACCTTC. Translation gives CASSFGQGKGGYTF.

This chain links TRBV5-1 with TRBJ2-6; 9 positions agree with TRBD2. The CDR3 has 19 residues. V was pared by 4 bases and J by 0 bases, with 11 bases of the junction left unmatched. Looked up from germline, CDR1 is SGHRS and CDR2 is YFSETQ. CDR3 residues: CASSKAPGLALSGANVLTF. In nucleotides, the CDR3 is TGCGCCAGCAGCAAAGCTCCGGGACTAGCCCTCTCTGGGGCCAACGTCCTGACTTTC.

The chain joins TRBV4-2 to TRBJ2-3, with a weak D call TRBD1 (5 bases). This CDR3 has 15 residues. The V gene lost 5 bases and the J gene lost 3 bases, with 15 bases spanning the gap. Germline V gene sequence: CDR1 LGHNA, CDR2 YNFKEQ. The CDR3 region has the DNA TGTGCCAGCAGCTTGGAAGGCCAGGGAACAGATACGCAGTATTTT. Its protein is CASSLEGQGTDTQYF.

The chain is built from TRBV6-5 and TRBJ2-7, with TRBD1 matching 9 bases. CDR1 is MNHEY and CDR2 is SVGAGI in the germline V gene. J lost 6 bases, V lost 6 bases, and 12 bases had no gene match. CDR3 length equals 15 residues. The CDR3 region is CASSSAPGQGSEQYF. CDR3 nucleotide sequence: TGTGCCAGCAGCAGCGCCCCGGGACAGGGTTCCGAGCAGTACTTC.

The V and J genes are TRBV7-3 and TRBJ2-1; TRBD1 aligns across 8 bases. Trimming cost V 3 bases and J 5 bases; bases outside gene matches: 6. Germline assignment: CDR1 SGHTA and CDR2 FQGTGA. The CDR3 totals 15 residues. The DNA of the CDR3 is TGTGCCAGCAGCTTCGGACAGGGAGCCCACAATGAGCAGTTCTTC. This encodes CASSFGQGAHNEQFF.

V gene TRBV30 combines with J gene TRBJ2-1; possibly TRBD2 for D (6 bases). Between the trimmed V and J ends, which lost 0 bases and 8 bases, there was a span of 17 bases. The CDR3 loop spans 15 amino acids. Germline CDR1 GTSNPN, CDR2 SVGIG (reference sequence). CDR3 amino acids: CAWSVWGGNLDEQFF. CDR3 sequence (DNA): TGTGCCTGGAGTGTCTGGGGAGGTAATCTTGATGAGCAGTTCTTC.

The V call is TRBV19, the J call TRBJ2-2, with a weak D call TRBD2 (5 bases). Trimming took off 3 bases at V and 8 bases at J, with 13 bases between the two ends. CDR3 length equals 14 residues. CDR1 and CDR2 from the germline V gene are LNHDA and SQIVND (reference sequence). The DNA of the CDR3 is TGTGCCAGTAGTATTAACGGGAATGGTGGGGAGCTGTTTTTT. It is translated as CASSINGNGGELFF.

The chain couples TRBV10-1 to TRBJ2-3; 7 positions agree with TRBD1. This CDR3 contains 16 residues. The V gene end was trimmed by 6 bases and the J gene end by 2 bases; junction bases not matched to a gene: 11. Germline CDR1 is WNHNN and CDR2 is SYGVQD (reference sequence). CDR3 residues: CASSSTTGQSTDTQYF. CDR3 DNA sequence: TGCGCCAGCAGCAGTACCACGGGACAGTCCACAGATACGCAGTATTTT.